The 9 T cell receptor beta chains below were found in one sample sequenced in a study of T-cell memory formation after mild COVID-19. TCRdb reanalysed the 5' RACE reads using MiXCR and keeps one entry per CDR3 protein. Counted here are 350,000 to 450,000 distinct CDR3 sequences, roughly 20% occurring once; the ten biggest clones make up roughly 8.4%. The sample consisted of PBMCs or a T cell subset sorted from them (not recorded which). These receptors originate from an adult woman who had mild COVID-19 (a few samples of this study predate the infection). Cell type and time point are not known.

This clonotype was picked up many times. This chain joins TRBV5-1 and TRBJ1-4; no clear D. The CDR3 consists of 15 residues. Germline V lookup: CDR1 SGHRS, CDR2 YFSETQ. Trimming cost V 2 bases and J 6 bases, with 14 bases left between them. CDR3 in amino acids: CASSFYGSEDEKLFF. Written as DNA, the CDR3 is TGCGCCAGCAGCTTCTACGGCTCAGAAGATGAAAAACTGTTTTTT.

The rearrangement links TRBV4-1 to TRBJ1-1, with 10 bases matching TRBD1. Germline V gene lookup returns CDR1 MGHRA and CDR2 YSYEKL. CDR3 size: 18 residues. With V trimmed by 4 bases and J by 0 bases, 11 bases remained unmatched. CDR3 residues: CASSLPGTGDWMNTEAFF. CDR3 sequence (DNA): TGCGCCAGCAGCCTGCCCGGGACAGGGGACTGGATGAACACTGAAGCTTTCTTT.

This clonotype was observed a few times. This chain uses TRBV3-1 with TRBJ2-7, with no clear D. Germline assignment: CDR1 LGHDT and CDR2 YNNKEL (reference sequence). Trimming left V 2 bases short and J 4 bases short, with 6 bases between. The CDR3 extends over 12 amino acids. The DNA of the CDR3 is TGTGCCAGCAGCCAATCCCAGTACGAGCAGTACTTC. Its translation: CASSQSQYEQYF.

The rearrangement uses TRBV6-5 and TRBJ2-7; no clear D gene. Trimming shortened V by 0 bases and J by 5 bases, and 8 bases separated the two germline ends. CDR1 is MNHEY and CDR2 is SVGAGI in the germline V gene. CDR3 length: 13 amino acids. The CDR3 DNA reads as TGTGCCAGCAGTTACTCGATGTGGGACGAGCAGTACTTC. It encodes CASSYSMWDEQYF.

In this sample, this clonotype turned up a few times. This rearrangement joins TRBV5-1 to TRBJ2-1, with D perhaps matching TRBD1 (6 bases). V lost 7 bases and J lost 7, with 21 bases in between. Germline V CDR1 and CDR2: SGHRS, YFSETQ. There are 15 residues in the CDR3. Written as DNA, the CDR3 is TGCGCCAGCGATTCGGGACACCAGATCAGTAATGAGCAGTTCTTC. Encoded protein: CASDSGHQISNEQFF.

The genes are TRBV12-3 or TRBV12-4 and TRBJ1-1; D is undetermined. V lost 8 bases to trimming and J lost 1 base, with 20 bases between them. CDR3 size: 16 residues. CDR3 region: CASVHLDQPRNTEAFF. For the CDR3, the DNA is TGTGCCAGCGTCCATTTAGATCAGCCGCGGAACACTGAAGCTTTCTTT.

This rearrangement joins TRBV6-6 to TRBJ2-7; D possibly corresponds to TRBD1 (6 bases). Germline V gene sequence: CDR1 MNHNY, CDR2 SVGAGI (reference sequence). V shed 5 bases and J shed 2 bases, with 13 bases lying between them. The CDR3 consists of 14 residues. The CDR3 here is CASSPRQVTYEQYF. The CDR3 DNA sequence: TGTGCCAGCAGTCCCAGACAGGTGACCTACGAGCAGTACTTC.

V and J are TRBV6-2 or TRBV6-3 and TRBJ2-1; D is undetermined. Germline-derived CDR1 and CDR2 are MNHEY and SVGEGT. Trimming took 2 bases from V and 5 from J, leaving 7 bases between them. CDR3 length: 13 amino acids. CDR3 nucleotides: TGTGCCAGCAGTTACAGGGAAAACAATGAGCAGTTCTTC. Translation gives CASSYRENNEQFF.

The chain employs TRBV3-1 and TRBJ2-1, with 10 bases fitting TRBD2. The CDR3 contains 17 residues. Germline V CDR1 and CDR2: LGHDT, YNNKEL (reference sequence). J was trimmed by 2 bases and V by 0 bases; bases with no gene match: 4. In nucleotides, the CDR3 is TGTGCCAGCAGCCAAGAACTAGCGGGGCCGGCCTACAATGAGCAGTTCTTC. Amino acid sequence: CASSQELAGPAYNEQFF.